The clone carrying this T cell receptor (delta chain) came up many times. Other nucleotide sequences in the sample specify the same CDR3. The record originates from a study of γδ T cells in repeated Plasmodium falciparum infection. Study in general: The natural-infection arm compared Malian children under seasonal malaria with matched Australian children. Malian repertoires were sampled cross-sectionally without transmission and longitudinally through febrile malaria.

V dropped 1 base and J dropped 0; count of bases not matched to a gene: 27. Germline CDR1 reads TSWWSYY; CDR2 reads QGS. The CDR3 sequence is 24 residues long. TCRdb reran clone calling via CATT on the multiplex PCR reads. The sample comprises around 57,000 delta-chain clones, about 1.5% of which are singletons, and 15% rests with the top ten. Vgamma9/Vdelta2+ and Vdelta2-negative gammadelta T cells were flow-sorted from PBMC for bulk sequencing. This TCR came from a pool of human donors (malaria-infected and uninfected, not separated). The sample was gamma-delta T cells from blood. This chain links TRDV1 with TRDJ1; TRDD2 agrees at 9 bases. The chain's CDR3 is CALGEPGLPTGWGTLWKYTDKLIF. CDR3 sequence (DNA): TGTGCTCTTGGGGAACCAGGCCTTCCTACTGGGTGGGGGACGCTCTGGAAGTACACCGATAAACTCATCTTT.